This T cell receptor beta chain emerged from a study of technical replicates of blood from several donors. The CDR3 runs 18 residues. J lost 0 bases, V lost 3 bases, and 2 bases had no gene match. Germline V CDR1 and CDR2: SGDLS, YYNGEE. Assay: immunoSEQ multiplex PCR; the TCRdb copy retains only in-frame clones and omits some. In the table there are 60,000 to 90,000 clones, 95% to 98% of which are singletons. The genes are TRBV9 and TRBJ2-6, with 14 bases lining up with TRBD2. This TCR came from a human donor in good health. Sequencing used T cells isolated from PBMCs. CDR3 sequence (DNA): TGTGCCAGCAGCGCCGGACTAGCGGGGGGCTCTGGGGCCAACGTCCTGACTTTC. Translated, it gives CASSAGLAGGSGANVLTF.